This entry lists 3 T cell receptor beta chains sequenced from one sample in a study of PD-1 blockade in classical Hodgkin lymphoma. Assay: immunoSEQ multiplex PCR; the TCRdb copy retains only in-frame clones and omits some. The data show 55,000 to 80,000 clones, around 88% seen once. Every single patient, without exception, relapsed after autologous stem cell transplantation, and brentuximab vedotin exposure varied. The material sequenced was peripheral blood mononuclear cells (PBMCs), taken at baseline. The receptor source for this set is a human donor with classical Hodgkin lymphoma.

The chain uses TRBV28 and TRBJ2-2; 11 bases match TRBD2. This CDR3 comprises 22 residues. Germline trimming cut 2 bases from V and 1 base from J; bases unmatched to any gene: 18. Germline loops: CDR1 MDHEN, CDR2 SYDVKM. CDR3 residues: CASSLRPRLSRLAGMNTGELFF. The CDR3 region has the DNA TGTGCCAGCAGTTTACGCCCTCGACTAAGCCGACTAGCGGGGATGAACACCGGGGAGCTGTTTTTT.

The chain links TRBV15 to TRBJ2-7; D possibly corresponds to TRBD2 (6 bases). Germline V lookup: CDR1 LNHNV, CDR2 YYDKDF (reference sequence). V gave up 0 bases and J gave up 4 bases, with 19 bases separating them. The CDR3 runs to 17 residues. CDR3 residues: CATSRDAGWASRYEQYF. The CDR3 DNA is TGTGCCACCAGCAGAGACGCGGGGTGGGCTAGCAGGTACGAGCAGTACTTC.

This sequence joins TRBV27 and TRBJ1-2; no firm D call. The length of the CDR3 is 14 residues. V lost 6 bases, J lost 6 bases, and 17 bases lay in between. Germline loops: CDR1 MNHEY, CDR2 SMNVEV (reference sequence). The CDR3 nucleotides are TGTGCCAGCAGACCAGGACTGTTCTCGGATGGCTACACCTTC. It codes for CASRPGLFSDGYTF.